This entry lists 27 T cell receptor beta chains sequenced from one sample in a study of OX40 agonist ivuxolimab in advanced cancers. TCRdb keeps only in-frame clones here, not all; method: immunoSEQ multiplex PCR. Of about 100,000 clones in the sample, under 95% are singletons; the top ten hold under 0.65%. This specimen was CD4+ or CD8+ T cells sorted from blood, taken in a trial of the OX40 agonist ivuxolimab. Receptor source: an adult with an advanced solid tumor such as melanoma, head and neck, liver or kidney cancer.

The chain has TRBV5-1 and TRBJ2-5, with 12 bases aligning to TRBD2. Trimming cost V 0 bases and J 1 base; bases outside gene matches: 4. Per germline, CDR1 SGHRS and CDR2 YFSETQ. This CDR3 is built from 17 residues. The CDR3 reads CASSLGRTSGTQETQYF. Here the CDR3 DNA reads TGCGCCAGCAGCTTGGGGCGGACTAGCGGGACCCAAGAGACCCAGTACTTC. Full variable domain (remainder filled in from reference TRBV5-1 and TRBJ2-5): KAGVTQTPRYLIKTRGQQVTLSCSPISGHRSVSWYQQTPGQGLQFLFEYFSETQRNKGNFPGRFSGRQFSNSRSEMNVSTLELGDSALYLCASSLGRTSGTQETQYFGPGTRLLVL.

This clone was recorded once. The V gene is TRBV7-2, the J gene TRBJ2-7; 12 bases match TRBD2. The CDR3 is 18 residues long. CDR1 and CDR2 from the germline V gene are SGHTA and FQGNSA. Trimming cost V 3 bases and J 5 bases; bases outside gene matches: 14. The CDR3 DNA follows: TGTGCCAGCAGCTTTAGCCCTACCTCGACTAGCGGGAGTCACGAGCAGTACTTC. As protein: CASSFSPTSTSGSHEQYF.

This chain links TRBV7-9 with TRBJ2-7; D gene ambiguous. V shed 11 bases and J shed 7 bases, with 15 bases lying between them. The CDR3 covers 11 residues. Germline CDR1 and CDR2: SEHNR and FQNEAQ (reference sequence). DNA of the CDR3: TGTGCCGTTTCCGGTTCTGAAGAGCAGTACTTC. Translating it yields CAVSGSEEQYF.

This chain connects TRBV18 to TRBJ2-3, with TRBD2 matching 10 bases. CDR1 KGHSH and CDR2 LQKENI come from the germline V gene. After removal of 1 base from V and 2 bases from J, the junction contained 12 bases not matched to a gene. The CDR3 sequence is 19 residues long. CDR3 loop: CASSPQRGLAGAPTDTQYF. The CDR3 DNA is TGTGCCAGCTCACCACAAAGAGGGCTAGCGGGAGCCCCCACAGATACGCAGTATTTT.

The chain links TRBV5-4 to TRBJ2-3; the D gene is possibly TRBD1 (5 bases). The V end was cut by 9 bases, the J end by 2 bases, with 16 bases between. CDR1 and CDR2 from the germline V gene are SGHNT and YYREEE (reference sequence). The CDR3 covers 14 residues. The CDR3 loop is CATLMGLYTDTQYF. The CDR3 DNA is TGTGCCACCCTAATGGGGCTTTACACAGATACGCAGTATTTT.

The chain joins TRBV7-2 to TRBJ2-1; TRBD2 agrees at 11 bases. The CDR3 loop spans 14 amino acids. From germline, CDR1 is SGHTA and CDR2 FQGNSA. V shed 10 bases and J 7 bases; nucleotides not matched to a gene: 9. CDR3 sequence: CATNRLAGGNEQFF. CDR3 in DNA: TGTGCCACCAACCGGCTAGCGGGAGGAAATGAGCAGTTCTTC.

This chain joins TRBV6-6 and TRBJ2-1; 10 bases line up with TRBD2. V shed 5 bases, J shed 8 bases, and the junction held 9 bases outside the gene matches. Per germline, CDR1 MNHNY and CDR2 SVGAGI (reference sequence). The CDR3 extends over 15 amino acids. The CDR3 reads CASSGAGGGFDEQFF. CDR3 DNA sequence: TGTGCCAGCAGTGGAGCGGGAGGGGGATTCGATGAGCAGTTCTTC.

This CDR3 reads CASSQISSGANVLTF. The CDR3 DNA is TGTGCCAGCAGCCAAATAAGCTCTGGGGCCAACGTCCTGACTTTC. The J gene is TRBJ2-6, the V gene TRBV6-5; D not resolved. From germline, CDR1 is MNHEY and CDR2 SVGAGI. The CDR3 spans 15 residues. Trimming took 6 bases from V and 0 from J, leaving 9 bases between them.

The genes are TRBV10-3 and TRBJ1-1; perhaps TRBD1 as D (5 bases). Germline CDR1 ENHRY, CDR2 SYGVKD. With 5 bases removed from V and 1 base from J, the gap between germline ends came to 5 bases. CDR3 length: 12 residues. The CDR3 sequence is CAISQGNTEAFF. The CDR3 coding sequence is TGTGCCATCAGTCAGGGGAACACTGAAGCTTTCTTT.

This sequence joins TRBV7-3 and TRBJ2-1, with TRBD2 identical over 8 bases. Per germline, CDR1 SGHTA and CDR2 FQGTGA. CDR3 size: 14 residues. V lost 5 bases to trimming and J lost 6 bases; unmatched junction nucleotides: 6. CDR3 nucleotides: TGTGCCAGCAGCACCACCGGGACTAGCAATGAGCAGTTCTTC. The encoded protein is CASSTTGTSNEQFF.

This chain links TRBV2 with TRBJ2-2, with 10 bases lining up with TRBD1. This CDR3 contains 14 residues. Germline CDR1 SNHLY, CDR2 FYNNEI. The ends lost 8 bases at V and 7 bases at J; junction bases unmatched: 7. CDR3 region: CASLDRGHDGELFF. The DNA of the CDR3 is TGTGCCAGCCTCGACAGGGGGCATGACGGGGAGCTGTTTTTT.

Only one count was recorded for this clone. V is TRBV10-3 and J is TRBJ2-3, with 10 bases that match TRBD1. The CDR3 sequence is 15 residues long. Germline lookup yields CDR1 ENHRY and CDR2 SYGVKD. V lost 5 bases and J lost 1; bases outside the gene matches: 3. CDR3 DNA sequence: TGTGCCATCAGTTGGGACAGGGGAGGCACAGATACGCAGTATTTT. Translation gives CAISWDRGGTDTQYF.

The V call is TRBV2, the J call TRBJ1-5; no reliable D call. The CDR3 extends over 14 amino acids. Trimming took 4 bases from V and 1 from J, leaving 8 bases between them. Germline V gives CDR1 SNHLY, CDR2 FYNNEI. For the CDR3, the DNA is TGTGCCAGCAGTGTTCAGCCCAGCAATCAGCCCCAGCATTTT. Translated: CASSVQPSNQPQHF.

The chain carries TRBV10-1 and TRBJ2-7; 11 nucleotides align to TRBD2. The germline V gene has CDR1 WNHNN and CDR2 SYGVQD (reference sequence). After removal of 6 bases from V and 6 bases from J, the junction contained 19 bases not matched to a gene. CDR3 length: 18 amino acids. The CDR3 reads CASRGDSGRAFQEVEQYF. The CDR3 DNA follows: TGCGCCAGCAGGGGGGATAGCGGGAGGGCCTTTCAAGAAGTCGAGCAGTACTTC.

The V gene is TRBV2, the J gene TRBJ2-1, with TRBD2 as a possible D gene (6 bases). Germline assignment: CDR1 SNHLY and CDR2 FYNNEI. This CDR3 is built from 15 residues. V lost 6 bases and J 3 bases, leaving 15 bases between the germline ends. The chain's CDR3 is CASSDPGLHYNEQFF. CDR3 nucleotides: TGTGCCAGCAGCGATCCGGGACTGCACTACAATGAGCAGTTCTTC.

This chain connects TRBV29-1 to TRBJ2-5, with 10 bases fitting TRBD1. The J call may be in error: the DNA end matches TRBJ2-7 better. CDR1 SQVTM and CDR2 ANQGSEA come from the germline V gene. The length of the CDR3 is 13 residues. The DNA of the CDR3 is TGCAGCGTCGAGGGACAGGGGCCCTACGAGCAGTACTTC. It specifies CSVEGQGPYEQYF.

The chain carries TRBV7-9 and TRBJ1-5, with TRBD1 matching over 12 bases. This CDR3 has 18 residues. V lost 0 bases to trimming and J lost 6 bases; unmatched junction nucleotides: 9. CDR1 and CDR2 (germline): SEHNR, FQNEAQ (reference sequence). The chain's CDR3 is CASSLAYGTGGSSQPQHF. The CDR3 region has the DNA TGTGCCAGCAGCTTAGCGTATGGGACAGGGGGCTCTAGTCAGCCCCAGCATTTT.

The genes are TRBV7-9 and TRBJ2-7; no clear D gene. The CDR3 is 17 amino acids. Germline V gene data show CDR1 as SEHNR and CDR2 as FQNEAQ (reference sequence). Trimming pared 1 base from V and 0 bases from J, leaving 16 bases between. The CDR3 loop reads CASSLGSAGPTSYEQYF. The DNA of the CDR3 is TGTGCCAGCAGCTTAGGTTCTGCCGGGCCCACCTCCTACGAGCAGTACTTC.

The chain joins TRBV9 to TRBJ2-2; D is possibly TRBD1 or TRBD2 (6 bases each). CDR1 and CDR2 from the germline V gene are SGDLS and YYNGEE. Trimming pared 3 bases from V and 5 bases from J, leaving 14 bases between. The CDR3 covers 15 residues. CDR3 region: CASSAGDSRTGELFF. CDR3 sequence (DNA): TGTGCCAGCAGCGCAGGGGACTCACGAACCGGGGAGCTGTTTTTT. Full variable domain (rest looked up from reference TRBV9 and TRBJ2-2): DSGVTQTPKHLITATGQRVTLRCSPRSGDLSVYWYQQSLDQGLQFLIQYYNGEERAKGNILERFSAQQFPDLHSELNLSSLELGDSALYFCASSAGDSRTGELFFGEGSRLTVL.

V usage is TRBV19 and J usage is TRBJ1-5; TRBD1 is a possible D gene (5 bases). Germline lookup yields CDR1 LNHDA and CDR2 SQIVND (reference sequence). The CDR3 loop spans 16 amino acids. Deletions cut 3 bases from V and 1 base from J, with 13 bases between. The CDR3 DNA follows: TGTGCCAGTAGTATTCTAGGGGCAGGGAGCAATCAGCCCCAGCATTTT. Protein sequence: CASSILGAGSNQPQHF. Filled out from reference TRBV19 and TRBJ1-5, the complete variable domain reads DGGITQSPKYLFRKEGQNVTLSCEQNLNHDAMYWYRQDPGQGLRLIYYSQIVNDFQKGDIAEGYSVSREKKESFPLTVTSAQKNPTAFYLCASSILGAGSNQPQHFGDGTRLSIL.

Here the CDR3 reads CSVLGVADEQYF. CDR3 DNA: TGCAGCGTTCTAGGGGTCGCGGACGAGCAGTACTTC. This chain links TRBV29-1 with TRBJ2-7, with D maybe TRBD1 (5 bases). V lost 5 bases and J 5 bases, leaving 13 bases between the germline ends. The CDR3 consists of 12 residues. CDR1 SQVTM and CDR2 ANQGSEA come from the germline V gene.

The V gene is TRBV10-3, the J gene TRBJ2-1; tentative D call: TRBD2 (6 bases). This CDR3 is 14 amino acids long. Trimming removed 6 bases from V and 8 bases from J, with 17 bases in between. Germline lookup yields CDR1 ENHRY and CDR2 SYGVKD. The CDR3 region is CAIRDGSGLDEQFF. As DNA, the CDR3 is TGTGCCATCAGGGACGGGAGCGGTTTGGATGAGCAGTTCTTC.

This chain connects TRBV9 to TRBJ2-2; TRBD1 aligns across 7 bases. Per the germline V gene, CDR1 is SGDLS and CDR2 is YYNGEE. The CDR3 has 15 amino acids. V was clipped by 4 bases and J by 0 bases; unmatched bases: 3. The CDR3 spells CASSNGTANTGELFF. CDR3 nucleotides: TGTGCCAGCAGCAACGGGACAGCGAACACCGGGGAGCTGTTTTTT.

The chain has TRBV5-1 and TRBJ2-2; 9 nucleotides align to TRBD2. The CDR3 contains 16 residues. The germline gives CDR1 SGHRS, CDR2 YFSETQ. The J segment lost 6 bases and the V segment lost 0 bases, leaving 6 bases of the junction unmatched. Written as DNA, the CDR3 is TGCGCCAGCAGCTTGGGGCCTAGCGGGATTTCCGGGGAGCTGTTTTTT. It is translated as CASSLGPSGISGELFF.

The chain uses TRBV19 and TRBJ1-5; D may be TRBD1 (6 bases). Trimming removed 10 bases from V and 0 bases from J, with 16 bases in between. CDR1 and CDR2 from the germline V gene are LNHDA and SQIVND (reference sequence). This CDR3 region has 15 residues. CDR3: CATGQGRYSNQPQHF. The CDR3 DNA sequence: TGTGCCACCGGGCAGGGGAGATATAGCAATCAGCCCCAGCATTTT.

The chain is built from TRBV27 and TRBJ1-5; 7 bases are shared with TRBD1. The germline V gene encodes CDR1 MNHEY and CDR2 SMNVEV (reference sequence). This CDR3 has 14 amino acids. The CDR3 DNA sequence: TGTGGAACAGGGACAGCCGGGCGTAATCAGCCCCAGCATTTT. Translated: CGTGTAGRNQPQHF.

The V gene is TRBV7-2, the J gene TRBJ2-5, with TRBD1 matching over 8 bases. Matching the DNA end better, TRBJ2-7 makes the J call doubtful. CDR1 and CDR2 (germline): SGHTA, FQGNSA. CDR3 length: 13 amino acids. The CDR3 spells CASSPGQEYEQYF. The CDR3 DNA is TGTGCCAGCAGCCCGGGACAGGAATACGAGCAGTACTTC.